Listed below are T cell receptor beta chains from one sample, sequenced in a study of follicular helper T cells after annual influenza vaccination. Produced via immunoSEQ multiplex PCR; TCRdb's table is partial and in-frame only. This table has 9,300 or so clones, roughly 80% appearing once. The source was CXCR5+ CD38- circulating T follicular helper cells from blood, collected 7 days after influenza vaccination. All receptors derive from an adult who received the influenza vaccine. Each CDR3 is given with its conserved first and last residue. A D gene is named only where the DNA matches it firmly. Clone size is stated in some rows and not others, as once, few, many or a class when expanded.

TRBV29-1	TRBJ1-2	.	.	CSVVPDGNLNYGYTF	TGCAGCGTTGTGCCCGACGGCAACCTTAACTATGGCTACACCTTC
TRBV6-5	TRBJ2-5	.	.	CASRSRLAQETQYF	TGTGCCAGCCGAAGTAGATTAGCCCAAGAGACCCAGTACTTC
TRBV5-1	TRBJ2-3	.	TRBD2	CASSLASGSDTQYF	TGCGCCAGCAGCTTGGCCAGCGGGAGCGATACGCAGTATTTT
TRBV27	TRBJ2-5	.	.	CASSSRQETQYF	TGTGCCAGCAGTTCTAGACAAGAGACCCAGTACTTC
TRBV5-6	TRBJ2-3	.	.	CASSPDVPKGDTQYF	TGTGCCAGCAGCCCGGACGTGCCAAAGGGGGATACGCAGTATTTT
TRBV4-2	TRBJ1-1	.	.	CASSLQTEAFF	TGTGCCAGCAGCTTGCAGACTGAAGCTTTCTTT
TRBV7-2	TRBJ1-5	.	.	CASSSAGARNQPQHF	TGTGCCAGCAGCTCAGCGGGGGCTCGCAATCAGCCCCAGCATTTT
TRBV27	TRBJ2-2	.	.	CASSSLNTGELFF	TGTGCCAGCAGTTCCCTAAACACCGGGGAGCTGTTTTTT
TRBV14	TRBJ1-4	once	.	CASSRSGNEKLFF	TGTGCCAGCAGCCGGTCGGGTAATGAAAAACTGTTTTTT
TRBV9	TRBJ2-7	.	TRBD1	CASSVETGASSYEQYF	TGTGCCAGCAGCGTAGAAACAGGGGCAAGCTCCTACGAGCAGTACTTC
TRBV19	TRBJ2-1	once	TRBD2	CASSIMLLAGGGNEQFF	TGTGCCAGTAGTATAATGCTCCTAGCGGGAGGGGGGAATGAGCAGTTCTTC
TRBV5-1	TRBJ2-2	.	TRBD2	CASSPTAGGANTGELFF	TGCGCCAGCAGCCCAACAGCGGGGGGGGCGAACACCGGGGAGCTGTTTTTT
TRBV4-1	TRBJ2-7	.	TRBD1	CASSQVGTGGIYEQYF	TGCGCCAGCAGCCAAGTGGGGACAGGGGGGATCTACGAGCAGTACTTC
TRBV7-9	TRBJ2-7	few	.	CASSLQGLVYEQYF	TGTGCCAGCAGCTTACAGGGACTTGTCTACGAGCAGTACTTC
TRBV9	TRBJ2-4	.	TRBD1	CASSAGQGVGNIQYF	TGTGCCAGCAGCGCGGGACAGGGTGTTGGAAACATTCAGTACTTC
TRBV28	TRBJ2-5	.	.	CASSFWRTVIQETQYF	TGTGCCAGCAGTTTTTGGCGGACAGTGATCCAAGAGACCCAGTACTTC
TRBV19	TRBJ2-2	once	.	CASNTGIDTGELFF	TGTGCCAGTAATACAGGGATTGACACCGGGGAGCTGTTTTTT
TRBV28	TRBJ1-1	.	.	CASSLGRGQGIQAFF	TGTGCCAGCAGTTTAGGTCGAGGCCAGGGGATCCAAGCTTTCTTT
TRBV19	TRBJ1-3	.	.	CASSGTREKNSGNTIYF	TGTGCCAGTAGCGGAACACGAGAGAAAAACTCTGGAAACACCATATATTTT
TRBV5-5	TRBJ1-1	.	TRBD1	CASSFDRGTEAFF	TGTGCCAGCAGCTTCGACAGGGGAACTGAAGCTTTCTTT
TRBV5-1	TRBJ2-5	.	TRBD1	CASSFGQGEETQYF	TGCGCCAGCAGCTTTGGGCAGGGGGAAGAGACCCAGTACTTC
TRBV30	TRBJ2-5	.	.	CAWGGQQETQYF	TGTGCCTGGGGAGGGCAACAAGAGACCCAGTACTTC
TRBV15	TRBJ1-2	.	.	CATSRDLQDYGYTF	TGTGCCACCAGCAGAGATCTTCAGGACTATGGCTACACCTTC
TRBV4-2	TRBJ2-2	.	TRBD2	CASSQDAGLAGVGKASGELFF	TGTGCCAGCAGCCAAGATGCCGGACTAGCGGGAGTTGGTAAGGCGTCCGGGGAGCTGTTTTTT
TRBV28	TRBJ1-5	few	TRBD1	CASLGQPNQPQHF	TGTGCCAGCCTGGGACAGCCTAATCAGCCCCAGCATTTT
TRBV15	TRBJ2-3	.	TRBD1	CATSRDPAGQGSYTQYF	TGTGCCACCAGCAGAGATCCAGCGGGACAGGGGTCATATACGCAGTATTTT
TRBV19	TRBJ2-2	few	TRBD1	CASSTGQLTGELFF	TGTGCCAGTAGTACGGGACAGCTGACCGGGGAGCTGTTTTTT
TRBV4-3	TRBJ1-4	.	.	CASSQGRGGSTNEKLFF	TGCGCCAGCAGCCAAGGACGTGGGGGGTCAACTAATGAAAAACTGTTTTTT
TRBV5-6	TRBJ1-5	few	.	CASSLTGFQSNQPQHF	TGTGCCAGCAGCTTGACCGGCTTTCAGTCCAATCAGCCCCAGCATTTT
TRBV28	TRBJ2-1	.	.	CAIGRGSSYNEQFF	TGTGCCATTGGACGGGGATCGTCCTACAATGAGCAGTTCTTC
TRBV30	TRBJ1-2	.	.	CAWDYPTGYTF	TGTGCCTGGGACTACCCGACCGGCTACACCTTC
TRBV29-1	TRBJ2-3	once	TRBD2	CSVASGVGGGPDTQYF	TGCAGCGTTGCCTCGGGGGTTGGCGGGGGGCCAGATACGCAGTATTTT
TRBV7-9	TRBJ2-2	.	TRBD2	CASSLHSREAGELFF	TGTGCCAGCAGCTTACATTCCCGGGAGGCCGGGGAGCTGTTTTTT
TRBV7-2	TRBJ2-5	.	TRBD2	CASSLGRRRGGEETQYF	TGTGCCAGCAGCTTAGGGAGGCGGCGGGGGGGCGAGGAGACCCAGTACTTC
TRBV28	TRBJ1-1	.	.	CATSGAFF	TGTGCCACCAGCGGAGCTTTCTTT
TRBV7-9	TRBJ2-7	.	.	CASSLMEQEQYF	TGTGCCAGCAGCCTAATGGAACAGGAGCAGTACTTC
TRBV6-1	TRBJ1-3	.	TRBD1	CASSIQGTGNTIYF	TGTGCCAGCAGCATACAGGGGACTGGAAACACCATATATTTT
TRBV19	TRBJ1-2	.	TRBD1	CASSRQQGARYGYTF	TGTGCCAGTAGTCGACAACAGGGGGCTCGCTATGGCTACACCTTC
TRBV30	TRBJ2-1	.	TRBD2	CAWSAKLAGVNNEQFF	TGTGCCTGGAGTGCGAAACTAGCGGGAGTTAACAATGAGCAGTTCTTC
TRBV7-3	TRBJ2-1	.	.	CASSLIAGAAYNEQFF	TGTGCCAGCAGCTTAATCGCGGGGGCCGCCTACAATGAGCAGTTCTTC